The sequence of this T cell receptor beta chain was determined in a study of T cells in tuberculosis. On the study more broadly: This South African cohort compared adolescents with or without latent tuberculosis against adults with active tuberculosis.

The time point was: new active TB diagnosis, blood taken before or within 7 days of starting treatment. Each donor contributed roughly 100,000 T cells on average, unsorted. Profiled with immunoSEQ multiplex PCR; TCRdb holds only in-frame clones, not every one. In the table there are roughly 31,000 clones, about 82% of which are singletons. The sequence was obtained from an adult with tuberculosis. The input for sequencing was PBMCs, taken at tuberculosis diagnosis.

The CDR3 reads CAWSVTRRRGYTF. CDR3 DNA: TGTGCCTGGAGTGTAACAAGGCGGCGCGGCTACACCTTC. The chain carries TRBV30 and TRBJ1-2; no definite D call. V was pared by 0 bases and J by 8 bases, with 13 bases between. Germline CDR1 GTSNPN, CDR2 SVGIG (reference sequence). The CDR3 covers 13 residues. The full variable domain, completed using reference TRBV30 and TRBJ1-2, is SQTIHQWPATLVQPVGSPLSLECTVEGTSNPNLYWYRQAAGRGLQLLFYSVGIGQISSEVPQNLSASRPQDRQFILSSKKLLLSDSGFYLCAWSVTRRRGYTFGSGTRLTVV.